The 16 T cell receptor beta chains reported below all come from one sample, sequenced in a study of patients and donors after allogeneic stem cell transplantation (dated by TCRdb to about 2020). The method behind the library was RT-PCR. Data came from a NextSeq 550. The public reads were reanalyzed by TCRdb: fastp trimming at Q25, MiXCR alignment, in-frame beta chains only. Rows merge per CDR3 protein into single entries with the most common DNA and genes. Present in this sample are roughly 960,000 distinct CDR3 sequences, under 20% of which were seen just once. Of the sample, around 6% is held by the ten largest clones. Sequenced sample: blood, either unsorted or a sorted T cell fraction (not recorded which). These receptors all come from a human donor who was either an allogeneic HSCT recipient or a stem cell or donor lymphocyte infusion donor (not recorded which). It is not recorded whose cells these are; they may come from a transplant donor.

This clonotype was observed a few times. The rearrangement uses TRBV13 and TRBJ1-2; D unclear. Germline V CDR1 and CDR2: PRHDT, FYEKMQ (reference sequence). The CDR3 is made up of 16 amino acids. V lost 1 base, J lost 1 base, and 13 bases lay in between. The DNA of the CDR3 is TGTGCCAGCAGCTTAGCGGCAGCAAACTTTAACTATGGCTACACCTTC. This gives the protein CASSLAAANFNYGYTF.

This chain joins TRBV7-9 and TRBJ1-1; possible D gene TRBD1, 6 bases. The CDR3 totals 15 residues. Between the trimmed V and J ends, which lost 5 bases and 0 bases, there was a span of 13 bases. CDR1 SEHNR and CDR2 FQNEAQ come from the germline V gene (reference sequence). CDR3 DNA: TGTGCCAGCAGCGCCCTCGGGACATTGAACACTGAAGCTTTCTTT. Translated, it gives CASSALGTLNTEAFF. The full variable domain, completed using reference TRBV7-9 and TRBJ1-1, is DTGVSQNPRHKITKRGQNVTFRCDPISEHNRLYWYRQTLGQGPEFLTYFQNEAQLEKSRLLSDRFSAERPKGSFSTLEIQRTEQGDSAMYLCASSALGTLNTEAFFGQGTRLTVV.

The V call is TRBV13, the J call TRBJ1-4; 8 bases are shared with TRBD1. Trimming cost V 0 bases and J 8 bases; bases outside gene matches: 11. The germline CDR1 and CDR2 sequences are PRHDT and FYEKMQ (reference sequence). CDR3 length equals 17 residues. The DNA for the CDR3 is TGTGCCAGCAGCTTAGGCCCAGGGGGCGCTTATAGGGAAAAACTGTTTTTT. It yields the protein CASSLGPGGAYREKLFF.

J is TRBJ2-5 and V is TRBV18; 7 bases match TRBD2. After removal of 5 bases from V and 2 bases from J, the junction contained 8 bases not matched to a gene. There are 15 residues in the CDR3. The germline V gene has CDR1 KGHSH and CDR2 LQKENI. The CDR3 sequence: CASSTKRGLQETQYF. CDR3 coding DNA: TGTGCCAGCTCAACCAAGAGGGGACTACAAGAGACCCAGTACTTC.

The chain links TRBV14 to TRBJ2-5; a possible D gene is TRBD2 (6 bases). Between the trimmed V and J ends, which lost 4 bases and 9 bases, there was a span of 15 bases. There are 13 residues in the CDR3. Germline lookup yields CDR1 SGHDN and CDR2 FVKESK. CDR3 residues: CASSPSPGLAQYF. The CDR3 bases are TGTGCCAGCAGCCCCTCCCCGGGACTGGCCCAGTACTTC.

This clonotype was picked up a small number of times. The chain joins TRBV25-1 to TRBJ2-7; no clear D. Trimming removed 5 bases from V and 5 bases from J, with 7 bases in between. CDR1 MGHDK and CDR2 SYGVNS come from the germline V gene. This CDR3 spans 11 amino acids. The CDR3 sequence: CASSKVNEQYF. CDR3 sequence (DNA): TGTGCCAGCAGTAAGGTAAACGAGCAGTACTTC.

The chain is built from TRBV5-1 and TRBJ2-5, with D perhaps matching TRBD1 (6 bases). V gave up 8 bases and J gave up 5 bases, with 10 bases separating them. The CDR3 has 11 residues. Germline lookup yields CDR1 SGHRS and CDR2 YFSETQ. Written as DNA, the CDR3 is TGCGCCAGTACAGGGCCGGAGACCCAGTACTTC. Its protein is CASTGPETQYF.

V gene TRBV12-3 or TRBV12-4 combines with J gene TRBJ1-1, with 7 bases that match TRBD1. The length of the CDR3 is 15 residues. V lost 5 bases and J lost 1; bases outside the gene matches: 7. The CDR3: CASSASGGTNTEAFF. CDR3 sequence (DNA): TGTGCCAGCAGTGCATCAGGGGGAACGAACACTGAAGCTTTCTTT.

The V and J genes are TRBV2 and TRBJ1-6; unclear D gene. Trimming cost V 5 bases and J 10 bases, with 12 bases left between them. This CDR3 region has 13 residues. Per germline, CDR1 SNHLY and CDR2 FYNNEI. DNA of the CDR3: TGTGCCAGCAGTCTCGAGGGCCCCTCACCCCTCCACTTT. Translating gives CASSLEGPSPLHF.

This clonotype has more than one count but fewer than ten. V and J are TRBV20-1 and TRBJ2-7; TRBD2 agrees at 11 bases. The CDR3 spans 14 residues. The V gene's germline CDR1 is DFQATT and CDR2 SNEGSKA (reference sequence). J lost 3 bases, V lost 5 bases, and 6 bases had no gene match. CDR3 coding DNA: TGCAGTGCTCTGAGTACTAGCGGGAGCTACGAGCAGTACTTC. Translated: CSALSTSGSYEQYF.

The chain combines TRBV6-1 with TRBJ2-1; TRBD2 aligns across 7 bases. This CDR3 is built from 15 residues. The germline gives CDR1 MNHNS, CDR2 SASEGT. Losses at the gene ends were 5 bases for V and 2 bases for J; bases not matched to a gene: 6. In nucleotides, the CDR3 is TGTGCCAGCAGTCGGCGGGGGAATACCTACAATGAGCAGTTCTTC. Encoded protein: CASSRRGNTYNEQFF.

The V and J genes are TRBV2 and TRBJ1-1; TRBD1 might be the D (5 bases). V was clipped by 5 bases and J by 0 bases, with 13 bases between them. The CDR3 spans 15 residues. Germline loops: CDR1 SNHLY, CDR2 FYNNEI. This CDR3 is CASSKEGNLNTEAFF. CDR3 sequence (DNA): TGTGCCAGCAGTAAAGAGGGGAACTTGAACACTGAAGCTTTCTTT.

CDR3 loop: CASSPSQGAGYNSPLHF. The CDR3 DNA reads TGTGCCAGCAGCCCCTCCCAGGGGGCCGGCTATAATTCACCCCTCCACTTT. The chain combines TRBV4-2 with TRBJ1-6, with TRBD1 matching 8 bases. CDR1 and CDR2 (germline): LGHNA, YNFKEQ. The CDR3 spans 17 residues. With V trimmed by 4 bases and J by 3 bases, 8 bases remained unmatched.

The chain's CDR3 is CASSLTRAGNEQFF. The CDR3 region has the DNA TGTGCCAGCAGCTTAACCAGGGCTGGCAATGAGCAGTTCTTC. The chain links TRBV7-3 to TRBJ2-1; possible D gene TRBD1, 5 bases. Germline V gene sequence: CDR1 SGHTA, CDR2 FQGTGA. The length of the CDR3 is 14 residues. Trimming took off 0 bases at V and 6 bases at J, with 9 bases between the two ends.

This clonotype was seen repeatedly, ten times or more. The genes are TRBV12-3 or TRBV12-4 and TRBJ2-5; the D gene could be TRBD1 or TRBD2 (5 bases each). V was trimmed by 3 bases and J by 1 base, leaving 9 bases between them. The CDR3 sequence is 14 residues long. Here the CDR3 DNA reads TGTGCCAGCAGTTTGTCGGGGCCCCAAGAGACCCAGTACTTC. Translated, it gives CASSLSGPQETQYF.

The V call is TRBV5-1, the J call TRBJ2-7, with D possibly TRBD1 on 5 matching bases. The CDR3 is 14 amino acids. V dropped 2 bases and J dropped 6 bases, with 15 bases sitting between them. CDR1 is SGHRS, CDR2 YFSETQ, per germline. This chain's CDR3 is CASSFAGIRGEQYF. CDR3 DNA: TGCGCCAGCAGCTTCGCAGGGATAAGAGGCGAGCAGTACTTC.